This T cell receptor beta chain was documented in a study of response to subunit inactivated influenza vaccine. CDR3 length: 17 amino acids. Trimming took off 3 bases at V and 0 bases at J, with 12 bases between the two ends. Per germline, CDR1 SNHLY and CDR2 FYNNEI. TCRdb passed the RT-PCR reads through MiXCR, listing each CDR3 protein once. The sample shows roughly 520,000 distinct CDR3 sequences, roughly 23% of them seen only once. As for this clonotype: The antigen is unknown.

Study observations and caveats: With each seasonal influenza vaccination, the authors suggested, few new T cells are recruited.

Sequenced material: CD4+ T cells sorted from PBMCs, taken about 5 days after vaccination. The V and J genes are TRBV2 and TRBJ2-6; D not resolved. The clonotype was recovered from a man in his fifties or sixties who received an inactivated influenza vaccine. CDR3 DNA sequence: TGTGCCAGCAGTGATCTGGGGTGGCACTCTGGGGCCAACGTCCTGACTTTC. Its protein product is CASSDLGWHSGANVLTF.